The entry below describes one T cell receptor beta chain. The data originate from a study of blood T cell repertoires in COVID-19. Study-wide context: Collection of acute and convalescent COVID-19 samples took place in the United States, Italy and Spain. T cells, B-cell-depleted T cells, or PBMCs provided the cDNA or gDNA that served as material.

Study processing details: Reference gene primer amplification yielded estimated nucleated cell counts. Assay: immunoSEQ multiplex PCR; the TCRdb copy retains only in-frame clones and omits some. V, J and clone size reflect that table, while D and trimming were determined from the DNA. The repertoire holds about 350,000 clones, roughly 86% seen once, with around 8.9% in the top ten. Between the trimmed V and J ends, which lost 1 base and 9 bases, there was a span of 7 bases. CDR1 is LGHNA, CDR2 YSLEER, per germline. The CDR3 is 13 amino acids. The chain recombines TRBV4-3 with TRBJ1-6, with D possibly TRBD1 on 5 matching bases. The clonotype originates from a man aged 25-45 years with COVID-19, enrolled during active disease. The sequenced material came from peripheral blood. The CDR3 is CASSQAGGSPLHF. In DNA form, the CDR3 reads TGCGCCAGCAGCCAAGCGGGGGGTTCACCCCTCCACTTT.